This T cell receptor (beta chain) emerged from a study of cytomegalovirus exposure and HLA in healthy donors. V was pared by 4 bases and J by 8 bases, with 12 bases between. This CDR3 is 13 amino acids long. Germline CDR1 reads SEHNR; CDR2 reads FQNEAQ (reference sequence). The PCR contained 60 Vbeta and 13 Jbeta primers. The protocol was immunoSEQ multiplex PCR, while the TCRdb copy is restricted to in-frame clones and leaves out a portion. Of about 120,000 clones in the sample, over 60% were seen once. V and J are TRBV7-9 and TRBJ2-1; no reliable D call. This receptor was taken from a man younger than 35 in good health and CMV-seropositive. The sequenced sample consisted of PBMCs. The CDR3 nucleotides are TGTGCCAGCAGCTCTTTCCAGATCGATGAGCAGTTCTTC. Translation gives CASSSFQIDEQFF.